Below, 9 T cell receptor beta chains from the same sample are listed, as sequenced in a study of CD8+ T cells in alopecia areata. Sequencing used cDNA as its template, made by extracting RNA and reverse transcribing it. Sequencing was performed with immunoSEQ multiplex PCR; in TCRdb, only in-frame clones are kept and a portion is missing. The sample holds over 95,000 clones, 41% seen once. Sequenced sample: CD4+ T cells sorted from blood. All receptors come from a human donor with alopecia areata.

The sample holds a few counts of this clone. The CDR3 DNA reads as TGCGCCAGCAGCTTGAACGGCGGCGGGGAGCTGTTTTTT. Its protein product is CASSLNGGGELFF. The chain combines TRBV5-1 with TRBJ2-2; D unclear. Germline CDR1 is SGHRS and CDR2 is YFSETQ. Trimming took off 1 base at V and 7 bases at J, with 8 bases between the two ends. The CDR3 spans 13 residues.

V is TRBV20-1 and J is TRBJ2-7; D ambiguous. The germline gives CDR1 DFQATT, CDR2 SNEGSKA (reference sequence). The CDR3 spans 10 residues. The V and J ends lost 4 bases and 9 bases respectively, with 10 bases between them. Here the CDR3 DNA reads TGCAGTGCTACTCGTACGTGGCAGTACTTC. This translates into CSATRTWQYF.

The CDR3 is CASSLYGTSGGVTDTQYF. CDR3 in DNA: TGTGCCAGCAGCTTATACGGGACTAGCGGGGGGGTCACAGATACGCAGTATTTT. The chain carries TRBV7-6 and TRBJ2-3; 16 bases line up with TRBD2. After removal of 2 bases from V and 2 bases from J, the junction contained 4 bases not matched to a gene. The CDR3 runs 18 residues. Germline V gene sequence: CDR1 SGHVS, CDR2 FNYEAQ.

The DNA for the CDR3 is TGTGCCAGCAGTTACACACATTCTGGTGGCTACACCTTC. Encoded protein: CASSYTHSGGYTF. The chain has TRBV6-5 and TRBJ1-2; no definite D call. Between the trimmed V and J ends, which lost 2 bases and 7 bases, there was a span of 11 bases. The germline CDR1 and CDR2 sequences are MNHEY and SVGAGI. This CDR3 is built from 13 residues.

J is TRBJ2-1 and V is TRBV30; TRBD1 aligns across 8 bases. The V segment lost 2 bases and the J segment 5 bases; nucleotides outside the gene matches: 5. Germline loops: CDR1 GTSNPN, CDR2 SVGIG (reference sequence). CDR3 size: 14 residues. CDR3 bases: TGTGCCTGGAGTAAGGGACAGGCCAACAATGAGCAGTTCTTC. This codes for CAWSKGQANNEQFF.

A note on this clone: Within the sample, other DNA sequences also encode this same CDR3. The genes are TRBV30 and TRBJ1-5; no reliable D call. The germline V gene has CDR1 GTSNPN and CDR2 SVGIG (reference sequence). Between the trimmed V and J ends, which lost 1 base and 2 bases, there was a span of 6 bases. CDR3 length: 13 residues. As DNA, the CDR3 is TGTGCCTGGAGTGGGCAGGGCAATCAGCCCCAGCATTTT. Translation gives CAWSGQGNQPQHF. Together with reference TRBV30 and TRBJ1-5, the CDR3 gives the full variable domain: SQTIHQWPATLVQPVGSPLSLECTVEGTSNPNLYWYRQAAGRGLQLLFYSVGIGQISSEVPQNLSASRPQDRQFILSSKKLLLSDSGFYLCAWSGQGNQPQHFGDGTRLSIL.

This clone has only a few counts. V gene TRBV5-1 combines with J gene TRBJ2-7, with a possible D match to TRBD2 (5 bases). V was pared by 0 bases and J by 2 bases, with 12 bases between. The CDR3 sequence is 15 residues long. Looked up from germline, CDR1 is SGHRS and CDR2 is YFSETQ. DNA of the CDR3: TGCGCCAGCAGCTTGGTGTCCGGGATTCCCTACGAGCAGTACTTC. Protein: CASSLVSGIPYEQYF.

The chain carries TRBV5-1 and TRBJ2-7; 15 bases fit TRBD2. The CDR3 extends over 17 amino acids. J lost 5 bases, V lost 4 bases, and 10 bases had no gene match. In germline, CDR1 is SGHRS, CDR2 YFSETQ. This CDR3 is CASSEGTSGRQLHEQYF. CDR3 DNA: TGCGCCAGCAGCGAAGGGACTAGCGGGAGGCAACTCCACGAGCAGTACTTC.

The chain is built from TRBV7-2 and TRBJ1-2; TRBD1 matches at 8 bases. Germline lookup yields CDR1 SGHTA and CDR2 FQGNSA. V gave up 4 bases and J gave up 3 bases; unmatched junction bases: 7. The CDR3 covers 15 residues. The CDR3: CASSWTTGEHYGYTF. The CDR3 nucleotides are TGTGCCAGCAGCTGGACGACAGGGGAGCACTATGGCTACACCTTC.